This T cell receptor (beta chain) was captured by sequencing in a study of OX40 agonist ivuxolimab in advanced cancers. Regarding the study in general: Ivuxolimab was a fully human IgG2 agonistic monoclonal antibody targeting the costimulatory receptor OX40 (CD134). Intravenous ivuxolimab was administered to patients every 2 weeks at six dose levels: 0.01, 0.1, 0.3, 1.5, 3 and 10 mg/kg. Of the roughly 54 dose-escalation patients, hepatocellular carcinoma was present in 19, melanoma in approximately 15, renal cell carcinoma in 9 and head and neck cancer in 9. A male proportion of approximately 83% and a mean age of approximately 58 years, ranging from roughly 23 to 79, were recorded for the dose-escalation cohort. Patients were allowed to have had prior anti-PD-1, anti-PD-L1 or anti-CTLA-4 therapy, and approximately 37% of the dose-escalation patients had been treated with checkpoint inhibitors. Three dose-escalation patients achieved partial responses, one with hepatocellular carcinoma and two with cutaneous melanoma. The purpose of peripheral TCRbeta sequencing was to test whether ivuxolimab changed TCR sequence diversity and led to clonal T-cell expansion. The paper describes the monotherapy dose-escalation part (N = 52 patients) of the phase I trial of ivuxolimab.

General study outcomes and caveats: After ivuxolimab, more expanded clones were found on average in CD8+ T cells than in CD4+ T cells. Clonal expansion of both CD4+ and CD8+ blood T cells was observed from baseline to week 6 at doses 0.1 to 3.0 mg/kg. Low levels of normalized T-cell clonal expansion were also seen in some patients who did not respond. The antigen specificity of the clonally expanded peripheral T cells was not determined. Partial responders in the 0.1-3.0 mg/kg groups had among the lowest normalized peripheral clonal expansion, especially among CD8+ T cells.

On this clone: This clone's antigen is unknown. No much larger clone exists at a distance of one base, and base qualities are not known.

V is shortened by 1 base, J by 5 bases, and the region joining them spans 16 bases. The germline V gene specifies SGHRS as CDR1 and YFSETQ as CDR2. The CDR3 starts with the cysteine, ends with the phenylalanine, and has 15 residues. Just the 45-base CDR3 DNA is kept, in frame starting at base 1. For sequencing of the TCRbeta CDR3 region, genomic DNA was extracted from the sorted cells. TCRbeta CDR3 regions were sequenced using the immunoSEQ Assay. TCRdb provides this immuneACCESS table in a form limited to in-frame rearrangements. Some clones are lacking; in checked studies, under half of them reflect an unresolved V gene, and why the rest are absent is not known. Across this sample there are some 95,000 clones, with less than 90% seen only once. Of the sample, 0.8% to 1% is held by the ten largest clones. Patients with a history of autoimmune disease or receiving systemic immunosuppression were excluded from the trial. In every dose cohort, peripheral blood was drawn for TCR sequencing at baseline, cycle 4 day 1, and cycle 7 day 1. Samples were obtained from an open-label, multicenter, first-in-human phase I dose-escalation trial of ivuxolimab. The trial enrolled adults with locally advanced or metastatic head and neck squamous cell, hepatocellular, melanoma or renal cell carcinoma. Before TCR sequencing, CD4+ T cells and CD8+ T cells from peripheral blood were sorted into separate populations.

Here the sequenced sample was CD4+ or CD8+ T cells sorted from blood, taken in a trial of the OX40 agonist ivuxolimab. The TCR sequence derives from an adult with an advanced solid tumor such as melanoma, head and neck, liver or kidney cancer. The chain was built from TRBV5-1 and TRBJ2-7, with a weak D call of TRBD2 (5 bases match). Here is the DNA: TGCGCCAGCAGCTTGCCTAGCTCGGGATCGGACGAGCAGTACTTC. Its amino acids are CASSLPSSGSDEQYF.